The rows below give T cell receptor beta chains drawn from one sample of a study of tumor-infiltrating lymphocytes in localized non-small cell lung cancer. Here immunoSEQ multiplex PCR was the method, and the copy in TCRdb shows in-frame clones only, minus some. The table has about 14,000 clones, 80% to 90% seen once. Sequenced sample: lung tumor tissue. The source of these receptors is a human donor with non-small cell lung cancer. The CDR3 runs from the conserved cysteine through the conserved F or W.

j_call	v_call	cdr3_aa
TRBJ2-7	TRBV27	CASSLQRGYEQYF
TRBJ2-4	TRBV10-3	CAISESGGTAKNIQYF
TRBJ2-7	TRBV7-8	CASSYPSDGREQYF
TRBJ1-1	TRBV5-1	CASDEGGQGNTEAFF
TRBJ1-6	TRBV7-2	CASSLGQGSRSPLHF
TRBJ2-5	TRBV9	CASSVGEGMRETQYF
TRBJ1-1	TRBV4-2	CASSQGGGARWAFF
TRBJ2-7	TRBV6-1	CASRRDRSHEQYF
TRBJ1-3	TRBV30	CAWSVQGGGNTIYF
TRBJ1-1	TRBV29-1	CSVGDRERAEAFF
TRBJ2-2	TRBV15	CATSRDARGRTNAGELFF
TRBJ1-2	TRBV28	CASTLPSGDYGYTF
TRBJ2-7	TRBV19	CASSIVRLAGGMYEQYF
TRBJ2-3	TRBV6-4	CASSESAGGADTQYF
TRBJ1-5	TRBV6-6	CASSYNGGDQPQHF
TRBJ2-3	TRBV6-1	CASSESGLTDTQYF
TRBJ2-3	TRBV5-6	CASSLDRADTQYF
TRBJ1-1	TRBV5-4	CASSPVQGGVTEAFF
TRBJ1-5	TRBV6-6	CASKKQGPPNQPQHF
TRBJ2-5	TRBV30	CAWSHKDREETQYF
TRBJ2-7	TRBV19	CASTADRSYEQYF
TRBJ1-2	TRBV28	CASSFLGGSYGYTF
TRBJ1-2	TRBV5-1	CASSYDSGYTF
TRBJ2-3	TRBV15	CATSPSTDTQYF
TRBJ1-2	TRBV27	CASSRTGGSGYTF
TRBJ2-7	TRBV7-2	CASSLNRDSYEQYF
TRBJ2-3	TRBV9	CASSTRLATDTQYF
TRBJ1-1	TRBV5-1	CASSVDRPNTEAFF
TRBJ2-1	TRBV18	CASSPPGGGNNEQFF